These 7 T cell receptor beta chains originate from one sample sequenced in a study of breast tumors, draining lymph nodes, adjacent tissues. Samples came from axillary lymph nodes draining the breast cancer. TCRdb re-called the multiplex PCR reads with MiXCR, one entry per CDR3 protein. The sample includes 200,000 to 250,000 distinct CDR3 sequences, 34% of them seen just once. Sequencing input: axillary lymph node tissue. Receptors were obtained from a female donor with breast cancer. Some clones in this sample may be carry-over from other donors' samples.

This clonotype has only one observation. A read error is likely, as this CDR3 ends without the conserved phenylalanine or tryptophan. The DNA is left out, because the CDR3 cannot be placed on it with certainty; the CDR3 is given as TCRdb lists it. This chain links TRBV11-1 with TRBJ2-6. The CDR3 region is 9 residues in length, termini included. Germline V CDR1 and CDR2: SGHAT, FQDESV (reference sequence). This chain's CDR3 is CASSPWRTL.

This clonotype was observed at least ten times. The chain couples TRBV2 to TRBJ2-4, with 9 positions matching TRBD2. With 0 bases clipped from V and 1 base from J, the junction kept 1 base outside the gene matches. CDR3 size: 16 residues. In germline, CDR1 is SNHLY, CDR2 FYNNEI. The CDR3 protein is CASSEALAGAKNIQYF. CDR3 nucleotides: TGTGCCAGCAGTGAAGCGCTAGCGGGGGCCAAAAACATTCAGTACTTC.

A note on this clonotype: A read error may explain this, as a much larger clone is one base away. The rearrangement uses TRBV7-8 and TRBJ2-5, with TRBD2 identical over 15 bases. The CDR3 consists of 17 residues. The germline gives CDR1 SGHVS, CDR2 FQNEAQ. CDR3 amino acids: CASSSGTSGRRQEPQYF. CDR3 DNA: TGTGCCAGCAGCTCGGGGACTAGCGGGAGGCGACAAGAGCCCCAGTACTTC.

The rearrangement uses TRBV27 and TRBJ1-5; D perhaps matches TRBD1 (5 bases). Germline loops: CDR1 MNHEY, CDR2 SMNVEV (reference sequence). The germline V and J ends were trimmed by 2 bases and 5 bases, with 10 bases remaining between them. The CDR3 runs to 14 residues. CDR3 bases: TGTGCCAGCAGTTTAATTAGGGGCCATCAGCCCCAGCATTTT. Amino acid sequence: CASSLIRGHQPQHF.

This clonotype was counted at least ten times. This rearrangement joins TRBV20-1 to TRBJ2-2, with D perhaps matching TRBD1 (7 bases). The V gene's germline CDR1 is DFQATT and CDR2 SNEGSKA (reference sequence). The CDR3 has 15 residues. Deletions cut 5 bases from V and 1 base from J, with 14 bases between. The CDR3 spells CSAGGGQKNTGELFF. The CDR3 DNA reads TGCAGTGCTGGAGGGGGACAGAAGAACACCGGGGAGCTGTTTTTT.

This clonotype was counted only a few times. Germline and junction disagree at one end, which may indicate a read error. V gene TRBV19 combines with J gene TRBJ1-5; D not resolved. The germline V gene encodes CDR1 LNHDA and CDR2 SQIVND (reference sequence). The CDR3 has 18 amino acids. This CDR3 is CASSIGIGKGTRNQPPHF. The CDR3 DNA reads as TGTGCCAGTAGTATTGGGATCGGGAAAGGCACAAGGAATCAGCCCCCGCATTTT.

This clonotype was observed at least ten times. The V gene is TRBV12-3 or TRBV12-4, the J gene TRBJ2-3, with D possibly called TRBD1 or TRBD2 (5 bases each). CDR3 length equals 15 residues. V gave up 4 bases and J gave up 2 bases, with 13 bases separating them. The CDR3 sequence is CASSYSRGYTDTQYF. CDR3 in DNA: TGTGCCAGCAGTTATTCTCGGGGCTACACAGATACGCAGTATTTT.